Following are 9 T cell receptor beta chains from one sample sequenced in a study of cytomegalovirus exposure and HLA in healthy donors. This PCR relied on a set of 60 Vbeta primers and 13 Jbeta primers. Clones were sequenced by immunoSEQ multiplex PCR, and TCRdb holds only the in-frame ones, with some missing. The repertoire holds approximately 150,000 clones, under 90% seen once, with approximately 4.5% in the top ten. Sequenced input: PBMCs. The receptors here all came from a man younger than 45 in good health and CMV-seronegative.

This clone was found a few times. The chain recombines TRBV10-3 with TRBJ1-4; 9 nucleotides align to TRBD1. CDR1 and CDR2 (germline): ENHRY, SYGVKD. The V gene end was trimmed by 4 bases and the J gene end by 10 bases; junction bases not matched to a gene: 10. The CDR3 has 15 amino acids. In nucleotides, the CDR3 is TGTGCCATCAGTGCCGCCGGGACAGGGTCAGGAAAACTGTTTTTT. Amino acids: CAISAAGTGSGKLFF.

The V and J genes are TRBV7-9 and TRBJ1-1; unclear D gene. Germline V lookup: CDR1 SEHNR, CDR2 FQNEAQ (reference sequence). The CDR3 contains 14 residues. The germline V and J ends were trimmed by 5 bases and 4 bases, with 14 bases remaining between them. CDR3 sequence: CASSPEGYSTEAFF. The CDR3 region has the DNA TGTGCCAGCAGCCCGGAGGGTTATAGCACTGAAGCTTTCTTT.

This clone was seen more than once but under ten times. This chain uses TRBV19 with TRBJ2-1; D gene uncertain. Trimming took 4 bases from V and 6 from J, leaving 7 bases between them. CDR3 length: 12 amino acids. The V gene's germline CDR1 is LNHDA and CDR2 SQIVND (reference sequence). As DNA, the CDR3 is TGTGCCAGTAGTAGGTCCGGCAATGAGCAGTTCTTC. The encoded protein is CASSRSGNEQFF.

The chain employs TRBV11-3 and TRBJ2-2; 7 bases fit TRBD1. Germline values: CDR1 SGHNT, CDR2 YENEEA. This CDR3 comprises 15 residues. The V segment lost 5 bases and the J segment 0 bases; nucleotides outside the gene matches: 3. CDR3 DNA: TGTGCCAGCAGCCCCGGGACAGCGAACACCGGGGAGCTGTTTTTT. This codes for CASSPGTANTGELFF.

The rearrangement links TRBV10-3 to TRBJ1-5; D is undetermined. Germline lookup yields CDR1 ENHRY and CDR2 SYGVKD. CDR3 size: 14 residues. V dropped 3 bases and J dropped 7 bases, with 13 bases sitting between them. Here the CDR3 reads CAISDGGVWQPQHF. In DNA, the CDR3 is TGTGCCATCAGTGACGGCGGGGTTTGGCAGCCCCAGCATTTT.

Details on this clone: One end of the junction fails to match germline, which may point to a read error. This CDR3 is CASSYSTGVLSGYIF. The CDR3 DNA follows: TGTGCCAGCAGTTACTCCACAGGCGTGTTGTCTGGCTACATCTTC. The chain employs TRBV6-5 and TRBJ1-2; a possible D gene is TRBD1 (5 bases). Germline V gives CDR1 MNHEY, CDR2 SVGAGI. The length of the CDR3 is 15 residues.

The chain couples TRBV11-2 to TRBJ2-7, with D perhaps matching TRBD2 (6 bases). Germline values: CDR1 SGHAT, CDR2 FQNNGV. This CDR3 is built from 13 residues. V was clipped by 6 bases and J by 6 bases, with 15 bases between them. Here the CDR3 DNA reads TGTGCCAGCAGAACAAGGGGACTCCCCGAGCAGTACTTC. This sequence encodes CASRTRGLPEQYF.

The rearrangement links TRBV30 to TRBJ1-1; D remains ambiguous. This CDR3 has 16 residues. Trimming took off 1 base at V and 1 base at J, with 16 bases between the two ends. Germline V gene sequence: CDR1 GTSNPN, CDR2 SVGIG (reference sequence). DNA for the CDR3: TGTGCCTGGAGTGAGTTAGGCGGGCGAGGGAACACTGAAGCTTTCTTT. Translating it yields CAWSELGGRGNTEAFF.

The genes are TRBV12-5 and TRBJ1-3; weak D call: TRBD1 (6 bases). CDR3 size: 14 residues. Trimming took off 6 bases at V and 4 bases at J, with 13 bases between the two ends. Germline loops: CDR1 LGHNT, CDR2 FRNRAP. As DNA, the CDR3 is TGTGCTAGTGGCGATACAGGGAAAGGAAACACCATATATTTT. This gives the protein CASGDTGKGNTIYF.